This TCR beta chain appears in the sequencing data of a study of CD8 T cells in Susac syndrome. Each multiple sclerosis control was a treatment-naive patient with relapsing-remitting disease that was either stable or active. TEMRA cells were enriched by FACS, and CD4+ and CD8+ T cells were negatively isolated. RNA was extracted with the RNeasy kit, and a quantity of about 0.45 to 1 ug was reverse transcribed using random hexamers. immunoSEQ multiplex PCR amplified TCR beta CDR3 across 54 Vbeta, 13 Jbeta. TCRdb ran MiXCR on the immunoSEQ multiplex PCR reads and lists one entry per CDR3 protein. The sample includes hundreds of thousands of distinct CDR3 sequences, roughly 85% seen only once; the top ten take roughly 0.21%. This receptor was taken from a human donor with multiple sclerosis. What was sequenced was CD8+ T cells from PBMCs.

The CDR3 DNA reads TGCGCCAGCAGCCAAGACAGGGGGCGATATGGGGCCAACGTCCTGACTTTC. This sequence encodes CASSQDRGRYGANVLTF. This chain joins TRBV4-3 and TRBJ2-6, with 8 bases identical to TRBD1. This CDR3 comprises 17 residues. Unmatched junction bases numbered 4, after V lost 0 bases and J lost 3 bases. The germline CDR1 and CDR2 sequences are LGHNA and YSLEER.